Presented here are 21 T cell receptor beta chains from one specimen sequenced in a study of graft-versus-host responses after intestinal transplantation. Profiling relied on immunoSEQ multiplex PCR, and the TCRdb table lists in-frame clones only, not all of them. The sample lists 40,000 or so clones; roughly 90% were seen once. The sequences come from PBMCs, collected around 270 days after transplant. Receptors originate from a human patient who received an intestinal transplant, so some T cells may come from the graft donor.

V usage is TRBV11-2 and J usage is TRBJ1-5; D perhaps matches TRBD1 (6 bases). CDR1 and CDR2 from the germline V gene are SGHAT and FQNNGV. The CDR3 is 13 residues long. Trimming took off 4 bases at V and 5 bases at J, with 9 bases between the two ends. The CDR3 DNA sequence: TGTGCCAGCAGCTGGACAGTTGATCAGCCCCAGCATTTT. Protein sequence: CASSWTVDQPQHF.

The chain links TRBV7-9 to TRBJ2-1; the match to TRBD2 covers 9 bases. Germline CDR1 reads SEHNR; CDR2 reads FQNEAQ (reference sequence). This CDR3 is built from 15 residues. The V and J ends lost 5 bases and 0 bases, in that order; junction bases with no gene match: 2. In DNA, the CDR3 is TGTGCCAGCAGCCGCGGGGGGGCCTCCTACAATGAGCAGTTCTTC. This gives the protein CASSRGGASYNEQFF.

The CDR3 sequence is CASSLGQPGNYGYTF. CDR3 nucleotide sequence: TGCGCCAGCAGCTTGGGACAGCCAGGCAACTATGGCTACACCTTC. The gene calls are TRBV5-1 and TRBJ1-2; tentative D call: TRBD1 (5 bases). Germline V gives CDR1 SGHRS, CDR2 YFSETQ. Trimming left V 0 bases short and J 2 bases short, with 11 bases between. The CDR3 totals 15 residues.

The V and J genes are TRBV2 and TRBJ1-5, with a possible D match to TRBD1 (6 bases). CDR1 and CDR2 (germline): SNHLY, FYNNEI. The length of the CDR3 is 18 residues. V was trimmed by 6 bases and J by 0 bases, leaving 21 bases between them. In nucleotides, the CDR3 is TGTGCCAGCAGCCATACACACTTTACAGGGAATAGCAATCAGCCCCAGCATTTT. Its translation is CASSHTHFTGNSNQPQHF.

The V gene is TRBV20-1, the J gene TRBJ2-7, with D unresolved. Trimming pared 0 bases from V and 6 bases from J, leaving 6 bases between. CDR1 is DFQATT, CDR2 SNEGSKA, per germline (reference sequence). This CDR3 region has 11 residues. CDR3 bases: TGCAGTGCTAGAGAGGAGTTCGAGCAGTACTTC. It codes for CSAREEFEQYF.

The J gene is TRBJ2-1, the V gene TRBV19; 9 positions agree with TRBD2. The length of the CDR3 is 13 residues. The germline V gene encodes CDR1 LNHDA and CDR2 SQIVND (reference sequence). Trimming removed 5 bases from V and 4 bases from J; junction bases left unmatched: 0. The CDR3 sequence: CASSAGGYNEQFF. CDR3 DNA sequence: TGTGCCAGTAGTGCGGGGGGGTACAATGAGCAGTTCTTC.

The rearrangement uses TRBV4-1 and TRBJ1-2; D unclear. This CDR3 comprises 13 residues. Germline V gives CDR1 MGHRA, CDR2 YSYEKL. The V and J ends lost 0 bases and 8 bases respectively, with 10 bases between them. The CDR3 coding sequence is TGCGCCAGCAGCCAAGATAGGGAAGGGGGCTACACCTTC. This codes for CASSQDREGGYTF.

The chain combines TRBV7-7 with TRBJ2-5; tentative D call: TRBD1 (5 bases). Looked up from germline, CDR1 is SSHAT and CDR2 is FNYEAQ (reference sequence). V was trimmed by 2 bases and J by 7 bases, leaving 11 bases between them. The CDR3 extends over 13 amino acids. The CDR3 DNA reads as TGTGCCAGCAGCTTACAGAGCCAGGGGACCCAGTACTTC. Translated: CASSLQSQGTQYF.

The rearrangement joins TRBV7-9 to TRBJ1-1, with no clear D. The length of the CDR3 is 14 residues. Trimming shortened V by 5 bases and J by 0 bases, and 10 bases separated the two germline ends. Germline lookup yields CDR1 SEHNR and CDR2 FQNEAQ (reference sequence). The CDR3 is CASSAPAVNTEAFF. The CDR3 DNA sequence: TGTGCCAGCAGCGCCCCCGCGGTGAACACTGAAGCTTTCTTT.

The rearrangement joins TRBV19 to TRBJ2-7; no firm D call. Between the trimmed V and J ends, which lost 3 bases and 3 bases, there was a span of 21 bases. The CDR3 sequence is 17 residues long. Per the germline V gene, CDR1 is LNHDA and CDR2 is SQIVND (reference sequence). The CDR3 is CASSMAGSRGPSYEQYF. The CDR3 coding sequence is TGTGCCAGTAGTATGGCCGGTAGTAGAGGACCGAGCTACGAGCAGTACTTC. Filled out from reference TRBV19 and TRBJ2-7, the complete variable domain reads DGGITQSPKYLFRKEGQNVTLSCEQNLNHDAMYWYRQDPGQGLRLIYYSQIVNDFQKGDIAEGYSVSREKKESFPLTVTSAQKNPTAFYLCASSMAGSRGPSYEQYFGPGTRLTVT.

The chain combines TRBV6-5 with TRBJ2-7; 8 bases line up with TRBD1. The germline gives CDR1 MNHEY, CDR2 SVGAGI. V lost 9 bases to trimming and J lost 1 base; unmatched junction nucleotides: 5. This CDR3 contains 13 residues. CDR3 sequence reads: CASGQGVSYEQYF. The CDR3 DNA follows: TGTGCCAGTGGACAGGGTGTTTCCTACGAGCAGTACTTC.

This chain connects TRBV7-3 to TRBJ1-2; D is uncertain. The CDR3 runs to 15 residues. Germline assignment: CDR1 SGHTA and CDR2 FQGTGA. Trimming left V 3 bases short and J 4 bases short, with 15 bases between. CDR3 sequence: CASSFSDKGPYGYTF. The CDR3, as DNA: TGTGCCAGCAGCTTCTCAGATAAAGGTCCCTATGGCTACACCTTC.

Concerning this clone: A read error may produce the germline difference seen at one junction end. The chain links TRBV6-5 to TRBJ2-3; 10 bases are shared with TRBD1. Per the germline V gene, CDR1 is MNHEY and CDR2 is SVGAGI. CDR3 size: 16 residues. CDR3 coding DNA: TGTGCCAGCAGATACTCGGGACAGGGGTTGCCAGATACGCAGTATTTT. It encodes CASRYSGQGLPDTQYF.

This clone was recorded once. The J gene is TRBJ2-1, the V gene TRBV20-1; no clear D. V was pared by 5 bases and J by 10 bases, with 12 bases between. Germline values: CDR1 DFQATT, CDR2 SNEGSKA (reference sequence). The CDR3 length is 11 residues. The CDR3 reads CSALLVGEQFF. CDR3 sequence (DNA): TGCAGTGCTCTCCTAGTTGGGGAGCAGTTCTTC.

The chain recombines TRBV19 with TRBJ1-1; 8 bases are shared with TRBD1. The trim removed 2 bases at V and 2 bases at J, leaving 4 bases unmatched. Germline assignment: CDR1 LNHDA and CDR2 SQIVND (reference sequence). The length of the CDR3 is 15 residues. CDR3 residues: CASSIRQGLNTEAFF. As DNA, the CDR3 is TGTGCCAGTAGTATAAGACAGGGGTTAAACACTGAAGCTTTCTTT. Filled out from reference TRBV19 and TRBJ1-1, the complete variable domain reads DGGITQSPKYLFRKEGQNVTLSCEQNLNHDAMYWYRQDPGQGLRLIYYSQIVNDFQKGDIAEGYSVSREKKESFPLTVTSAQKNPTAFYLCASSIRQGLNTEAFFGQGTRLTVV.

A few counts support this clone. The CDR3 sequence is CASSSGLTTASGNTIYF. CDR3 DNA: TGTGCCAGTAGTTCCGGGCTTACAACCGCGTCTGGAAACACCATATATTTT. V usage is TRBV19 and J usage is TRBJ1-3; D call uncertain. The CDR3 is 17 amino acids. With 5 bases removed from V and 1 base from J, the gap between germline ends came to 18 bases. Per germline, CDR1 LNHDA and CDR2 SQIVND (reference sequence).

The rearrangement joins TRBV6-5 to TRBJ2-3, with 7 nucleotides matching TRBD2. J was trimmed by 4 bases and V by 0 bases; bases with no gene match: 1. CDR3 length equals 14 residues. Germline V lookup: CDR1 MNHEY, CDR2 SVGAGI. The CDR3 region is CASSYSAGADTQYF. DNA for the CDR3: TGTGCCAGCAGTTACTCGGCGGGGGCAGATACGCAGTATTTT.

The chain carries TRBV4-1 and TRBJ1-1, with 8 nucleotides matching TRBD1. Unmatched junction bases numbered 11, after V lost 3 bases and J lost 5 bases. CDR1 and CDR2 (germline): MGHRA, YSYEKL. The CDR3 is made up of 16 amino acids. In DNA, the CDR3 is TGCGCCAGCAGCCAGGGGGTTGGACAGGGAGGAACTGAAGCTTTCTTT. Its translation: CASSQGVGQGGTEAFF.

This chain uses TRBV4-1 with TRBJ2-7, with D hard to call. CDR3 size: 15 residues. Trimming took 4 bases from V and 4 from J, leaving 17 bases between them. Per the germline V gene, CDR1 is MGHRA and CDR2 is YSYEKL. The CDR3 bases are TGCGCCAGCAGCCCAAGTGCAGGTCCCGGGTACGAGCAGTACTTC. Protein: CASSPSAGPGYEQYF.

The CDR3: CASSKGPRIYNEQFF. The CDR3 DNA reads as TGTGCCAGTAGTAAGGGACCCCGAATTTACAATGAGCAGTTCTTC. The rearrangement joins TRBV19 to TRBJ2-1; the D gene could be TRBD1 or TRBD2 (5 bases each). Germline loops: CDR1 LNHDA, CDR2 SQIVND (reference sequence). With 4 bases removed from V and 4 bases from J, the gap between germline ends came to 14 bases. The CDR3 consists of 15 residues.

V gene TRBV12-5 combines with J gene TRBJ1-1; D is possibly TRBD1 (6 bases). The germline V and J ends were trimmed by 6 bases and 0 bases, with 8 bases remaining between them. CDR1 is LGHNT, CDR2 FRNRAP, per germline. This CDR3 is 13 amino acids long. CDR3 protein: CASGQGMNTEAFF. DNA for the CDR3: TGTGCTAGTGGACAGGGAATGAACACTGAAGCTTTCTTT.